This passage covers 14 T cell receptor beta chains from one sample sequenced in a study of blood T cells in healthy people across ages. Together with a sample-barcoded 5' primer, a J-beta primer mix was included in a second PCR lasting roughly 6 to 12 cycles. Via MiXCR, TCRdb re-called the 5' RACE reads, giving one row per CDR3 protein. This table has approximately 400,000 distinct CDR3 sequences, approximately 51% appearing once. What was sequenced was blood. The receptors here all came from a man aged 60-69 years in good health.

The V gene is TRBV7-9, the J gene TRBJ2-7; 10 nucleotides line up with TRBD1. The germline V gene has CDR1 SEHNR and CDR2 FQNEAQ (reference sequence). V was clipped by 4 bases and J by 6 bases; unmatched bases: 6. The CDR3 has 14 residues. Here the CDR3 reads CASSSGTGVGEQYF. The CDR3 DNA reads TGTGCCAGCAGCTCCGGGACAGGGGTTGGCGAGCAGTACTTC.

This clonotype was found many times. The rearrangement uses TRBV29-1 and TRBJ2-5, with 10 bases that match TRBD1. Germline CDR1 is SQVTM and CDR2 is ANQGSEA. V trimming: 0 bases; J trimming: 5 bases; junction bases outside the gene matches: 9. CDR3 size: 16 residues. The CDR3 protein is CSVEDRAGTGDETQYF. The DNA of the CDR3 is TGCAGCGTTGAAGACCGAGCCGGGACAGGGGACGAGACCCAGTACTTC.

This chain links TRBV5-1 with TRBJ2-1; D may be TRBD2 (5 bases). V lost 0 bases and J lost 5, with 12 bases in between. CDR1 and CDR2 (germline): SGHRS, YFSETQ. CDR3 length equals 15 residues. The CDR3 reads CASSLGLRVNNEQFF. CDR3 in DNA: TGCGCCAGCAGCTTGGGACTACGCGTGAACAATGAGCAGTTCTTC.

This clonotype was detected many times. This may be a read error, as it is one base from a much larger clone. The rearrangement links TRBV20-1 to TRBJ2-5, with 13 bases identical to TRBD2. The end of the DNA fits TRBJ2-7 better, so the J call may be wrong. Germline CDR1 reads DFQATT; CDR2 reads SNEGSKA (reference sequence). This CDR3 comprises 14 residues. CDR3: CSARGTSGISEQYF. In nucleotides, the CDR3 is TGCAGTGCTAGGGGGACTAGCGGGATATCCGAGCAGTACTTC.

The CDR3 loop reads CASSLEHLGEQYF. The CDR3 DNA reads as TGTGCCAGCAGCTTAGAGCACTTGGGTGAGCAGTACTTC. The rearrangement links TRBV7-9 to TRBJ2-7; D uncertain. V lost 1 base to trimming and J lost 7 bases, with 11 bases between them. The CDR3 is 13 amino acids. CDR1 and CDR2 from the germline V gene are SEHNR and FQNEAQ (reference sequence).

This clonotype turned up a few times. The chain uses TRBV4-2 and TRBJ1-4; 8 nucleotides agree with TRBD1. The CDR3 sequence is 16 residues long. The germline CDR1 and CDR2 sequences are LGHNA and YNFKEQ. The ends lost 1 base at V and 8 bases at J; junction bases unmatched: 9. The CDR3 bases are TGTGCCAGCAGCCAAGTCGGAGGACAGGGAAGGGAAAAACTGTTTTTT. It codes for CASSQVGGQGREKLFF.

The V gene is TRBV18, the J gene TRBJ2-6; tentatively, D is TRBD1 or TRBD2 (5 bases each). The CDR3 runs to 16 residues. V was shortened by 1 base and J by 1 base, with 8 bases between the two germline ends. CDR1 is KGHSH, CDR2 LQKENI, per germline. This chain's CDR3 is CASSPQRGSGANVLTF. The CDR3 DNA is TGTGCCAGCTCACCACAGAGGGGATCTGGGGCCAACGTCCTGACTTTC. The full variable domain, rest sourced from reference TRBV18 and TRBJ2-6, is NAGVMQNPRHLVRRRGQEARLRCSPMKGHSHVYWYRQLPEEGLKFMVYLQKENIIDESGMPKERFSAEFPKEGPSILRIQQVVRGDSAAYFCASSPQRGSGANVLTFGAGSRLTVL.

This chain links TRBV6-5 with TRBJ2-5; 10 bases agree with TRBD1. With 7 bases clipped from V and 5 bases from J, the junction kept 10 bases outside the gene matches. The CDR3 has 15 residues. Germline V gene data show CDR1 as MNHEY and CDR2 as SVGAGI. This CDR3 reads CASTIRTGGGETQYF. CDR3 sequence (DNA): TGTGCCAGCACTATTCGGACAGGGGGAGGCGAGACCCAGTACTTC.

Points on this clonotype: An end of the junction differs from the germline gene, which may be a read error. The J gene is TRBJ2-1, the V gene TRBV5-1; the D gene is possibly TRBD1 (5 bases). The CDR3 runs to 12 residues. Germline V gives CDR1 SGHRS, CDR2 YFSETQ. The CDR3 spells CAGSLTVHEQFF. DNA of the CDR3: TGCGCCGGCAGCTTGACAGTTCATGAGCAGTTCTTC.

In this sample, this clonotype turned up a few times. The chain uses TRBV4-3 and TRBJ2-1, with no clear D. The CDR3 consists of 13 residues. The germline CDR1 and CDR2 sequences are LGHNA and YSLEER. The V and J ends lost 0 bases and 10 bases respectively, with 10 bases between them. The CDR3 loop is CASSQEGMGEQFF. Here the CDR3 DNA reads TGCGCCAGCAGCCAAGAAGGGATGGGGGAGCAGTTCTTC.

For this clonotype: This could be a read error, since a much larger clone is one nucleotide away. The V and J genes are TRBV28 and TRBJ2-5, with D perhaps being TRBD1 or TRBD2 (5 bases each). The CDR3 is 17 amino acids. Trimming stripped 7 bases from V and 13 bases from J, with 34 bases between. CDR1 and CDR2 (germline): MDHEN, SYDVKM. The CDR3 coding sequence is TGTGCCAGCACTTCTAGCCATCGACGGACAAGCTCCTACGAGCGGTACTTC. As protein: CASTSSHRRTSSYERYF.

This chain connects TRBV29-1 to TRBJ2-1, with TRBD2 identical over 13 bases. Germline loops: CDR1 SQVTM, CDR2 ANQGSEA. This CDR3 has 14 amino acids. V lost 7 bases to trimming and J lost 8 bases; unmatched junction nucleotides: 8. CDR3 DNA: TGCAGCGCCCTTACTAGCGGGGGGGCACATGAGCAGTTCTTC. It is translated as CSALTSGGAHEQFF.

This clonotype came up a few times. The chain has TRBV5-1 and TRBJ2-3; D not resolved. Germline V lookup: CDR1 SGHRS, CDR2 YFSETQ. The CDR3 totals 14 residues. Trimming stripped 4 bases from V and 2 bases from J, with 11 bases between. The CDR3 DNA reads as TGCGCCAGCAGCAACAGACTCAACACAGATACGCAGTATTTT. Residues: CASSNRLNTDTQYF.

This clonotype was detected a few times. V and J are TRBV7-9 and TRBJ2-1; a weak D match, TRBD1 (5 bases). The CDR3 length is 15 residues. Germline CDR1 and CDR2: SEHNR and FQNEAQ (reference sequence). V lost 5 bases to trimming and J lost 5 bases, with 16 bases between them. CDR3 loop: CASSPTLGQHNEQFF. The CDR3 DNA is TGTGCCAGCAGCCCAACTCTGGGGCAGCACAATGAGCAGTTCTTC. The variable domain in full, completed from reference TRBV7-9 and TRBJ2-1, reads DTGVSQNPRHKITKRGQNVTFRCDPISEHNRLYWYRQTLGQGPEFLTYFQNEAQLEKSRLLSDRFSAERPKGSFSTLEIQRTEQGDSAMYLCASSPTLGQHNEQFFGPGTRLTVL.